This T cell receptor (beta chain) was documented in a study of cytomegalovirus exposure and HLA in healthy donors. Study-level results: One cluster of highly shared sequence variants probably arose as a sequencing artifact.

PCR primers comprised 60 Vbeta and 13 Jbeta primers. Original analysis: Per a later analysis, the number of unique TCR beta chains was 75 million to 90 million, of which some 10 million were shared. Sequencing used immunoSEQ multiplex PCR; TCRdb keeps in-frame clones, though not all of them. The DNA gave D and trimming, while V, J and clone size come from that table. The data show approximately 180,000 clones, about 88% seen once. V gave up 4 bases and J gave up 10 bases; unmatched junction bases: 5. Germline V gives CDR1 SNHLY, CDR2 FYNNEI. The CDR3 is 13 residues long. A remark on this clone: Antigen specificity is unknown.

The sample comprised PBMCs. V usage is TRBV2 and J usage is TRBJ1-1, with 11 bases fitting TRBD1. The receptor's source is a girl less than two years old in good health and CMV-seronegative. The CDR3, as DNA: TGTGCCAGCAGTGGGACAGGGGGCGCCTTAGCTTTCTTT. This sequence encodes CASSGTGGALAFF.